The subject of this entry is one T cell receptor beta chain. The antigen is not known. This record belongs to a study of cytomegalovirus exposure and HLA in healthy donors. A multiplex PCR was run with 60 Vbeta primers and 13 Jbeta primers. Only in-frame clones appear in the TCRdb table, and some are missing; sequencing was by immunoSEQ multiplex PCR. The sample holds under 200,000 clones; more than 65% are singletons and the top ten take around 6.6%. Findings of the study overall: Based on reports, TCR beta sequences accurately predicted HLA-A and HLA-B alleles for most subjects. One variant, a missense change in DCLRE1C, was linked in a later analysis to TCR beta V- and J-gene trimming.

The clonotype was recovered from a man between 45 and 60 years old in good health and CMV-seropositive. Sample: PBMCs.

The CDR3 is CASSLYGQGYEQYV. The CDR3 nucleotides read TGTGCCAGCAGCTTATACGGACAGGGCTACGAGCAGTACGTC. The chain uses TRBV11-2 and TRBJ2-7; 8 nucleotides agree with TRBD1. Germline assignment: CDR1 SGHAT and CDR2 FQNNGV. The CDR3 spans 14 residues. After removal of 2 bases from V and 3 bases from J, the junction contained 3 bases not matched to a gene.